What follows describes a single T cell receptor (beta chain). This specimen includes other DNA sequences encoding the same CDR3. The V gene end was trimmed by 2 bases and the J gene end by 0 bases; junction bases not matched to a gene: 0. Germline loops: CDR1 MDHEN, CDR2 SYDVKM. The CDR3 sequence is 15 residues long. The data are from a study of blood T cell repertoires in COVID-19. Whole-study context: There were acute and convalescent COVID-19 samples, and they came from the United States, Italy and Spain. Nucleic acid was either cDNA or gDNA, and it came from T cells, B-cell-depleted T cells, or PBMCs.

Under the authors' procedure: Using reference gene primer amplification, nucleated cell counts were estimated. Here immunoSEQ multiplex PCR was the method, and the copy in TCRdb shows in-frame clones only, minus some. V and J calls plus clone size are reproduced from that table; the DNA served to infer D and trimming. The sample has roughly 100,000 clones, around 86% seen once. Input material: peripheral blood. The sequence came from a man aged 45-60 years with active or convalescent COVID-19. This chain uses TRBV28 with TRBJ2-2; 7 bases are shared with TRBD1. The CDR3: CASSLGTANTGELFF. The CDR3 nucleotides read TGTGCCAGCAGTTTAGGGACAGCGAACACCGGGGAGCTGTTTTTT.